The TCR beta chain described here comes from a study of cytomegalovirus exposure and HLA in healthy donors. Broader study findings: TCR beta chains numbering approximately 150 were designated cytomegalovirus-associated.

Trimming cost V 0 bases and J 5 bases, with 7 bases left between them. The CDR3 loop spans 14 amino acids. CDR1 and CDR2 from the germline V gene are KGHSH and LQKENI. The PCR used 60 Vbeta and 13 Jbeta primers. The table came from immunoSEQ multiplex PCR; TCRdb's copy has only in-frame clones and leaves some out. The table lists 310,000 or so clones, 80% to 90% of them singletons, with more than 2% in the top ten. Remarks on this clone: Its antigen is as yet unknown.

The rearrangement uses TRBV18 and TRBJ2-2; D ambiguous. The clonotype was recovered from a woman aged 18-29 years in good health and CMV-seronegative. Source material: PBMCs. The CDR3 loop reads CASSPPGDTGELFF. The DNA of the CDR3 is TGTGCCAGCTCACCACCTGGAGATACCGGGGAGCTGTTTTTT.